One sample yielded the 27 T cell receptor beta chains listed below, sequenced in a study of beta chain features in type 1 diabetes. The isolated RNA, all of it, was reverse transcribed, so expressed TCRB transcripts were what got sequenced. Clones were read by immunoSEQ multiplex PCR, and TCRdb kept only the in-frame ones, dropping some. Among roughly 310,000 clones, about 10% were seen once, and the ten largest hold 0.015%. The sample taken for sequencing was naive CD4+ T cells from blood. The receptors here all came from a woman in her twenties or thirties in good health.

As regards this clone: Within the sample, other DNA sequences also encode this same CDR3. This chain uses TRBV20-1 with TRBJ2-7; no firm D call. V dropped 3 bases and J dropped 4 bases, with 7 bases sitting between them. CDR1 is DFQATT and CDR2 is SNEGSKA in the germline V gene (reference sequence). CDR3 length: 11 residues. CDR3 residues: CSASPGYEQYF. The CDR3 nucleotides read TGCAGTGCTAGTCCCGGGTACGAGCAGTACTTC.

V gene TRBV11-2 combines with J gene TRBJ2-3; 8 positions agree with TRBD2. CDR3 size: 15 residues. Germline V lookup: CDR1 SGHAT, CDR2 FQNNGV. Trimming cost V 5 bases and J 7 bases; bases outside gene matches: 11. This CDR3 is CASSPTSGGVNTQYF. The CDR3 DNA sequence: TGTGCCAGCAGCCCTACTAGCGGAGGGGTAAATACGCAGTATTTT. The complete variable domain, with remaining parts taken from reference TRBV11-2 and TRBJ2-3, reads EAGVAQSPRYKIIEKRQSVAFWCNPISGHATLYWYQQILGQGPKLLIQFQNNGVVDDSQLPKDRFSAERLKGVDSTLKIQPAKLEDSAVYLCASSPTSGGVNTQYFGPGTRLTVL.

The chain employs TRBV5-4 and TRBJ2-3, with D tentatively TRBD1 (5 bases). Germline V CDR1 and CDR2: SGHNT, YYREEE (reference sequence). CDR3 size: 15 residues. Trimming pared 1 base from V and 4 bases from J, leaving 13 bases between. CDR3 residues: CASSLRQGGADTQYF. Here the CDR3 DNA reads TGTGCCAGCAGCTTGAGGCAGGGTGGAGCAGATACGCAGTATTTT.

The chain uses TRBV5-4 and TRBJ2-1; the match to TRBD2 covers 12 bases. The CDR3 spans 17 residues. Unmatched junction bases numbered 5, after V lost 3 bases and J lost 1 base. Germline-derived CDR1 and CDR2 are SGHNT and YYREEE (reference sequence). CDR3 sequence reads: CASSSWTSGKSYNEQFF. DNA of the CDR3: TGTGCCAGCAGCTCGTGGACTAGCGGGAAATCCTACAATGAGCAGTTCTTC.

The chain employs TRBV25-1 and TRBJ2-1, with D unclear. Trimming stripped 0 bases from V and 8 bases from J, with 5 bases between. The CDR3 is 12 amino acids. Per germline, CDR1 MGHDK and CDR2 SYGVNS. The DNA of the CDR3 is TGTGCCAGCAGTGAATACCCTTATGAGCAGTTCTTC. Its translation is CASSEYPYEQFF.

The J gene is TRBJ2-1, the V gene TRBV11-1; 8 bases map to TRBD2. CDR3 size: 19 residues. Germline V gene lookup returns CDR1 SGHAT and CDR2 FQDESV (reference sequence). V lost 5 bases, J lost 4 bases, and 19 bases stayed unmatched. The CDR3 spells CASSKVYPRAGGLYNEQFF. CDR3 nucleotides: TGTGCCAGCAGCAAAGTTTACCCTCGGGCGGGAGGACTATACAATGAGCAGTTCTTC.

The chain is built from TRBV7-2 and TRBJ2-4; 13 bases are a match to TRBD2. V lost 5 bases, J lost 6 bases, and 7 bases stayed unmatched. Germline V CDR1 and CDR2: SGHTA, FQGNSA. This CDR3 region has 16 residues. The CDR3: CASSPRTSGSINIQYF. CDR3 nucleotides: TGTGCCAGCAGCCCACGGACTAGCGGGAGTATAAACATTCAGTACTTC.

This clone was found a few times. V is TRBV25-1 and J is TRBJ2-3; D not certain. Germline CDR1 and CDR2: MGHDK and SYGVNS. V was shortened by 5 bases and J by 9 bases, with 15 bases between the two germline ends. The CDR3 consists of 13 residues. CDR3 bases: TGTGCCAGCAGTCCCCCCTTCGTGGAGACGCAGTATTTT. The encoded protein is CASSPPFVETQYF.

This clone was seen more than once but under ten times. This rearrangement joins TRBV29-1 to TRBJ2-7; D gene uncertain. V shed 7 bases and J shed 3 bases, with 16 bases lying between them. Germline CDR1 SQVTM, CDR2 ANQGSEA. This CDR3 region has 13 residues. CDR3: CSAYDRVSYEQYF. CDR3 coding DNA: TGCAGCGCATATGACCGGGTCAGCTACGAGCAGTACTTC.

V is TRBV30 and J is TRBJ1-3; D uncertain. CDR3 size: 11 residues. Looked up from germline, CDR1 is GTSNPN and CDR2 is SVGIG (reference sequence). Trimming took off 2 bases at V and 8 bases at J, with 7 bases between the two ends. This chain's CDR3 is CAWSPADTIYF. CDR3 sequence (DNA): TGTGCCTGGAGTCCGGCGGACACCATATATTTT.

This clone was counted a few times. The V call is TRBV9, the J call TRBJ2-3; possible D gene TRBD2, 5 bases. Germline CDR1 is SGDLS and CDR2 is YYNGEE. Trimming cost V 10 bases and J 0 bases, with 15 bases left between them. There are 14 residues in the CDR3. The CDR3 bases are TGTGCCGCCCGTGTAGCGATCAGCACAGATACGCAGTATTTT. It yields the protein CAARVAISTDTQYF.

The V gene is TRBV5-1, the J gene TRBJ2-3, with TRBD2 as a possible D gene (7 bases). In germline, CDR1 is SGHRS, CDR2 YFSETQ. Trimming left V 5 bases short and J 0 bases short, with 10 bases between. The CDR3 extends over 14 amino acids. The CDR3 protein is CASSRGASTDTQYF. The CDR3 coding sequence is TGCGCCAGCAGTCGGGGGGCAAGCACAGATACGCAGTATTTT.

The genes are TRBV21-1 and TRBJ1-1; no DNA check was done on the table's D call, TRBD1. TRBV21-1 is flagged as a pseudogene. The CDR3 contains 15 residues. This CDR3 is CASAPHKGHVTEAFF. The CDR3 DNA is TGTGCCAGCGCTCCCCACAAGGGACACGTTACTGAAGCTTTCTTT.

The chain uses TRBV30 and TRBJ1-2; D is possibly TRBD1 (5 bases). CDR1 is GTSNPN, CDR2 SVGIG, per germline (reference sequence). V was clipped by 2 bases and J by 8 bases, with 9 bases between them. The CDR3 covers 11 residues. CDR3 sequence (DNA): TGTGCCTGGAGTCTGGGGGGAGGCTACACCTTC. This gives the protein CAWSLGGGYTF.

The CDR3 nucleotides read TGTGCCAGCAGTGAAAGCGGTCCGTCTAGCGGGTTTTACAATGAGCAGTTCTTC. Protein sequence: CASSESGPSSGFYNEQFF. This chain joins TRBV25-1 and TRBJ2-1, with 8 positions matching TRBD2. Germline trimming cut 2 bases from V and 4 bases from J; bases unmatched to any gene: 13. The CDR3 runs to 18 residues. Germline V gives CDR1 MGHDK, CDR2 SYGVNS.

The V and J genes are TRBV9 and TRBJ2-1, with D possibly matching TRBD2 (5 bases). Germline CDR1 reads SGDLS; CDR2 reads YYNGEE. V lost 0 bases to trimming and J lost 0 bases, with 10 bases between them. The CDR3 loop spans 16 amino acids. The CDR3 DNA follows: TGTGCCAGCAGCGTAGATCTGGGGAGCTCCTACAATGAGCAGTTCTTC. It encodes CASSVDLGSSYNEQFF.

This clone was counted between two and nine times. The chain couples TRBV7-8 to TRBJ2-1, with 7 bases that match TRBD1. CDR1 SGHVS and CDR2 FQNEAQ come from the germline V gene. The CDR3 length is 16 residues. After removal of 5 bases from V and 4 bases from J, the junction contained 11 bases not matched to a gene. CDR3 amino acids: CASSLIPGQLYNEQFF. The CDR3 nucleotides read TGTGCCAGCAGCCTTATCCCGGGACAGTTATACAATGAGCAGTTCTTC. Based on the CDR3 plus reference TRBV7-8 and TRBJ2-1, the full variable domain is GAGVSQSPRYKVAKRGQDVALRCDPISGHVSLFWYQQALGQGPEFLTYFQNEAQLDKSGLPSDRFFAERPEGSVSTLKIQRTQQEDSAVYLCASSLIPGQLYNEQFFGPGTRLTVL.

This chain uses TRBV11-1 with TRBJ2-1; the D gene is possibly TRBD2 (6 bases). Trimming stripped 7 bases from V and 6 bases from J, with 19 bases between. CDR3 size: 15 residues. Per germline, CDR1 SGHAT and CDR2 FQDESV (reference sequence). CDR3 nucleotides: TGTGCCAGCATTGACGGGAGAGGTGGGGTCAATGAGCAGTTCTTC. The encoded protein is CASIDGRGGVNEQFF.

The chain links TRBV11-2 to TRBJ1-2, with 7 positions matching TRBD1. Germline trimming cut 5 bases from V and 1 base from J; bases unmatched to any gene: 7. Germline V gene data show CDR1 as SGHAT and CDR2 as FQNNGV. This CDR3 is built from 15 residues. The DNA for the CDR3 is TGTGCCAGCAGCCGGGGACAGCGAGATAACTATGGCTACACCTTC. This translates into CASSRGQRDNYGYTF. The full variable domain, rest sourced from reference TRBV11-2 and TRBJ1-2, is EAGVAQSPRYKIIEKRQSVAFWCNPISGHATLYWYQQILGQGPKLLIQFQNNGVVDDSQLPKDRFSAERLKGVDSTLKIQPAKLEDSAVYLCASSRGQRDNYGYTFGSGTRLTVV.

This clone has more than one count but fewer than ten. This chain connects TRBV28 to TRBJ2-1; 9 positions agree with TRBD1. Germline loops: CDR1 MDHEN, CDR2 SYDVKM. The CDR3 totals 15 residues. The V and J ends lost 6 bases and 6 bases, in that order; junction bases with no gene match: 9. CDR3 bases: TGTGCCAGCAGCCACCGGGACAGGGTCTTCAATGAGCAGTTCTTC. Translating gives CASSHRDRVFNEQFF.

CDR3 DNA: TGTGCCAGCAGCTTTGCGGGAGGGCCGGAGTACGAGCAGTACTTC. Protein product: CASSFAGGPEYEQYF. The gene calls are TRBV11-3 and TRBJ2-7; 9 nucleotides agree with TRBD2. CDR1 and CDR2 (germline): SGHNT, YENEEA. The CDR3 runs to 15 residues. J was trimmed by 4 bases and V by 3 bases; bases with no gene match: 7.

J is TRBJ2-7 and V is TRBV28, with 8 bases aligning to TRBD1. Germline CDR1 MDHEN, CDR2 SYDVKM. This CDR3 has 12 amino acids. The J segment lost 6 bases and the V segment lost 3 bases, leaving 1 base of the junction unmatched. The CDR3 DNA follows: TGTGCCAGCAGTTTCACAGGGGGCGAGCAGTACTTC. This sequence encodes CASSFTGGEQYF.

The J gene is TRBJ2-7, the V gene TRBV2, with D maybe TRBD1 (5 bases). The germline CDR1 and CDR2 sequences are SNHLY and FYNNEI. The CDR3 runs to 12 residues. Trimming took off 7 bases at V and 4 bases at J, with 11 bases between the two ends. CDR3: CASKGAQYEQYF. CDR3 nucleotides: TGTGCCAGCAAAGGGGCGCAATACGAGCAGTACTTC.

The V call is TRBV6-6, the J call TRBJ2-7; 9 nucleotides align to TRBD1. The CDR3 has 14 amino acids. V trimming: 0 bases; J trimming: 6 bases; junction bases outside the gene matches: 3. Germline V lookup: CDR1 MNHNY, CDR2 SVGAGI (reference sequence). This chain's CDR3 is CASSYSGQGREQYF. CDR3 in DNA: TGTGCCAGCAGTTACTCGGGACAGGGTCGCGAGCAGTACTTC.

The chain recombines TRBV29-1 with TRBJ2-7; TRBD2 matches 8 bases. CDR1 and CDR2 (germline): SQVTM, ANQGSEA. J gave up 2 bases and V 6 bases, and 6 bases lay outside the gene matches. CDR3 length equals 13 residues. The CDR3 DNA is TGCAGCGTCGTGCCTAGCGGGCCCTACGAGCAGTACTTC. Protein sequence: CSVVPSGPYEQYF.

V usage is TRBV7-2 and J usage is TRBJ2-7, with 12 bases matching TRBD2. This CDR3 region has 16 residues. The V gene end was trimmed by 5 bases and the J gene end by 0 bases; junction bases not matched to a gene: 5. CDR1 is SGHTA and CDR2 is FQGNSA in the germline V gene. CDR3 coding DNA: TGTGCCAGCAGCGTCACTAGCGGGGGGAACTCCTACGAGCAGTACTTC. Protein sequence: CASSVTSGGNSYEQYF.

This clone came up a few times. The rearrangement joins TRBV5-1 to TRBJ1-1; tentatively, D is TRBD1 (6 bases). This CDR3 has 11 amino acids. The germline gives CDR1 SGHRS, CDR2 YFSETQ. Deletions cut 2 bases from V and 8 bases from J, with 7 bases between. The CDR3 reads CASSFDREAFF. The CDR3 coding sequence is TGCGCCAGCAGCTTTGACAGGGAAGCTTTCTTT.